This T cell receptor beta chain derives from a study of read filtering for tumor transcriptome and immune sequencing. As for the study in general: Among patients, under 20 were male and about 15 female, aged about 47 to 85 (mean about 72).

From approximately 430 ng of RNA, a library with molecular barcoded alpha/delta and beta/gamma adaptors was made. TCRdb processed the reads anew with MiXCR; each CDR3 protein has one entry. The data contain over 80,000 distinct CDR3 sequences, around 12% of them seen just once; the ten biggest clones take up just under 15%. This clonotype was seen ten or more times. The V and J ends lost 2 bases and 1 base respectively, with 8 bases between them. In germline, CDR1 is KGHSH, CDR2 LQKENI. The CDR3 extends over 14 amino acids. The chain combines TRBV18 with TRBJ2-5; perhaps TRBD1 as D (5 bases). This TCR came from a donor at least 40 years old with multiple myeloma. Sequencing input: a population of CD138-negative cells sorted from bone marrow. CDR3 DNA: TGTGCCAGCTCACCATGGACATCCCAAGAGACCCAGTACTTC. As protein: CASSPWTSQETQYF.